These T cell receptor beta chains were read from a single sample in a study of OX40 agonist ivuxolimab in advanced cancers. This table comes from immunoSEQ multiplex PCR, and its TCRdb copy is limited to in-frame clones, with some not included. The sample includes approximately 60,000 clones, roughly 80% of them seen just once. The source material was CD4+ or CD8+ T cells sorted from blood, sampled in a trial of the OX40 agonist ivuxolimab. The origin of the receptors is an adult with an advanced solid tumor such as melanoma, head and neck, liver or kidney cancer. The CDR3 runs from the conserved cysteine through the conserved F or W. A D gene is named only where the DNA matches it firmly. Rows may omit the clone size; those that give it use once, few, many or a size class.

j_call: TRBJ1-5
d_call: -
clone_size: few
v_call: TRBV5-5
cdr3_aa: CASSAAQGESNQPQHF
cdr3_nt: TGTGCCAGCAGCGCAGCGCAGGGTGAGAGCAATCAGCCCCAGCATTTT

j_call: TRBJ2-7
d_call: -
clone_size: -
v_call: TRBV7-2
cdr3_aa: CASSLDRAQGEQYF
cdr3_nt: TGTGCCAGCAGCTTAGACAGGGCGCAGGGCGAGCAGTACTTC

j_call: TRBJ1-2
d_call: -
clone_size: -
v_call: TRBV9
cdr3_aa: CASSVDSTYGYTF
cdr3_nt: TGTGCCAGCAGCGTAGACAGCACCTATGGCTACACCTTC

j_call: TRBJ1-6
d_call: -
clone_size: -
v_call: TRBV4-3
cdr3_aa: CASSQELRDTSSSYNSPLHF
cdr3_nt: TGCGCCAGCAGCCAAGAGCTTCGGGACACCTCGAGCTCCTATAATTCACCCCTCCACTTT

j_call: TRBJ2-3
d_call: -
clone_size: -
v_call: TRBV5-4
cdr3_aa: CASSFLDTQYF
cdr3_nt: TGTGCCAGCAGCTTTTTGGATACGCAGTATTTT

j_call: TRBJ2-3
d_call: -
clone_size: -
v_call: TRBV6-5
cdr3_aa: CASRTTPTDTQYF
cdr3_nt: TGTGCCAGCCGGACTACCCCCACAGATACGCAGTATTTT

j_call: TRBJ1-1
d_call: -
clone_size: once
v_call: TRBV7-9
cdr3_aa: CASSLESNTEAFF
cdr3_nt: TGTGCCAGCAGCTTAGAGTCGAACACTGAAGCTTTCTTT

j_call: TRBJ2-1
d_call: -
clone_size: -
v_call: TRBV11-2
cdr3_aa: CASSLMMPPPRYEQFF
cdr3_nt: TGTGCCAGCAGCTTAATGATGCCCCCCCCACGGTATGAGCAGTTCTTC

j_call: TRBJ1-6
d_call: TRBD1
clone_size: -
v_call: TRBV2
cdr3_aa: CASRTGESSPLHF
cdr3_nt: TGTGCCAGCAGGACAGGGGAAAGCTCACCCCTCCACTTT

j_call: TRBJ2-7
d_call: TRBD2
clone_size: -
v_call: TRBV5-1
cdr3_aa: CASSLWTSGALTYEQYF
cdr3_nt: TGCGCCAGCAGTCTCTGGACTAGCGGGGCTTTAACCTACGAGCAGTACTTC

j_call: TRBJ2-1
d_call: TRBD2
clone_size: once
v_call: TRBV5-1
cdr3_aa: CASSRGLAGGEQFF
cdr3_nt: TGCGCCAGCAGCCGTGGACTAGCGGGAGGTGAGCAGTTCTTC

j_call: TRBJ2-1
d_call: -
clone_size: once
v_call: TRBV27
cdr3_aa: CASSRRDLRGNEQFF
cdr3_nt: TGTGCCAGTAGTCGCAGGGATCTTCGGGGCAATGAGCAGTTCTTC

j_call: TRBJ2-1
d_call: -
clone_size: once
v_call: TRBV6-1
cdr3_aa: CASSDSGEQFF
cdr3_nt: TGTGCCAGCAGTGACAGCGGAGAGCAGTTCTTC

j_call: TRBJ2-3
d_call: -
clone_size: -
v_call: TRBV11-1
cdr3_aa: CASSSGPITDTQYF
cdr3_nt: TGTGCCAGCAGCTCCGGGCCTATCACAGATACGCAGTATTTT

j_call: TRBJ1-2
d_call: -
clone_size: -
v_call: TRBV19
cdr3_aa: CASSQQVWYGYTF
cdr3_nt: TGTGCCAGTAGCCAGCAGGTATGGTATGGCTACACCTTC

j_call: TRBJ2-5
d_call: TRBD1
clone_size: -
v_call: TRBV25-1
cdr3_aa: CASSSRQGHQETQYF
cdr3_nt: TGTGCCAGCAGTAGCCGACAGGGGCACCAAGAGACCCAGTACTTC

j_call: TRBJ1-6
d_call: -
clone_size: -
v_call: TRBV7-2
cdr3_aa: CASSLAIAHHNSPLHF
cdr3_nt: TGTGCCAGCAGCTTAGCCATCGCCCACCATAATTCACCCCTCCACTTT

j_call: TRBJ1-5
d_call: -
clone_size: -
v_call: TRBV18
cdr3_aa: CASSPNNQPQHF
cdr3_nt: TGTGCCAGCTCACCCAACAATCAGCCCCAGCATTTT

j_call: TRBJ2-7
d_call: TRBD1
clone_size: once
v_call: TRBV7-6
cdr3_aa: CASSLRGGLDEQYF
cdr3_nt: TGTGCCAGCAGCTTAAGAGGGGGCCTGGACGAGCAGTACTTC

j_call: TRBJ2-1
d_call: -
clone_size: -
v_call: TRBV6-1
cdr3_aa: CASSLDYLGENEQFF
cdr3_nt: TGTGCCAGCAGTCTAGACTACCTCGGGGAGAATGAGCAGTTCTTC

j_call: TRBJ2-3
d_call: TRBD1
clone_size: few
v_call: TRBV11-2
cdr3_aa: CASSLAFGTGTPDTQYF
cdr3_nt: TGTGCCAGCAGCTTAGCCTTTGGGACAGGGACCCCAGATACGCAGTATTTT

j_call: TRBJ1-5
d_call: -
clone_size: -
v_call: TRBV7-2
cdr3_aa: CASSLVGSDNQPQHF
cdr3_nt: TGTGCCAGCAGCTTAGTAGGGTCCGACAATCAGCCCCAGCATTTT

j_call: TRBJ1-5
d_call: -
clone_size: once
v_call: TRBV5-1
cdr3_aa: CASSPIPGDNQPQHF
cdr3_nt: TGCGCCAGCAGCCCCATCCCAGGGGACAATCAGCCCCAGCATTTT

j_call: TRBJ1-1
d_call: TRBD1
clone_size: -
v_call: TRBV7-9
cdr3_aa: CASSLLGQGGLQEAFF
cdr3_nt: TGTGCCAGCAGCTTACTCGGACAGGGGGGGCTACAAGAAGCTTTCTTT

j_call: TRBJ2-7
d_call: TRBD1
clone_size: -
v_call: TRBV10-3
cdr3_aa: CAISRDRDYEQYF
cdr3_nt: TGTGCCATCAGTCGGGACAGGGACTACGAGCAGTACTTC

j_call: TRBJ2-7
d_call: -
clone_size: -
v_call: TRBV11-2
cdr3_aa: CASSFFGGYEQYF
cdr3_nt: TGTGCCAGCAGCTTTTTCGGGGGCTACGAGCAGTACTTC

j_call: TRBJ1-1
d_call: -
clone_size: -
v_call: TRBV10-3
cdr3_aa: CATSWRVMNTEAFF
cdr3_nt: TGTGCCACCAGTTGGAGAGTAATGAACACTGAAGCTTTCTTT

j_call: TRBJ1-2
d_call: -
clone_size: -
v_call: TRBV12-1
cdr3_aa: CASSLILGYGYTF
cdr3_nt: TGTGCCAGCAGCTTAATACTGGGCTATGGCTACACCTTC

j_call: TRBJ2-6
d_call: TRBD1
clone_size: -
v_call: TRBV7-2
cdr3_aa: CASSKRTGGPSGANVLTF
cdr3_nt: TGTGCCAGCAGCAAAAGGACAGGGGGTCCCTCTGGGGCCAACGTCCTGACTTTC

j_call: TRBJ2-1
d_call: TRBD1
clone_size: -
v_call: TRBV7-2
cdr3_aa: CASSTRQGTDEQFF
cdr3_nt: TGTGCCAGCAGCACACGACAGGGGACTGATGAGCAGTTCTTC